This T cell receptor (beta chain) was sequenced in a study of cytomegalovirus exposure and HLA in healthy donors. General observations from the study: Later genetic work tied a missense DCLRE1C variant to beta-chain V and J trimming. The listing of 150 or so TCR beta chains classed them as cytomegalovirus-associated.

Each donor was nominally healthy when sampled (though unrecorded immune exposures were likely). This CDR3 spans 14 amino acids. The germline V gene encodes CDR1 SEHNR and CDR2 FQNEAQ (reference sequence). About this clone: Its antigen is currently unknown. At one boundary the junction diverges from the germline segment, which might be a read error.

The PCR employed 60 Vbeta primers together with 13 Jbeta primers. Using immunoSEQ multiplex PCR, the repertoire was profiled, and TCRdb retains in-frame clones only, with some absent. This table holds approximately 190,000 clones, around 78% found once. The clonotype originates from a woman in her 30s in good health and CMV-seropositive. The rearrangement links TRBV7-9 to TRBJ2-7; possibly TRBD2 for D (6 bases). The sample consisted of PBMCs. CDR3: CSSGPGSGPYEQYF. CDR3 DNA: TGTTCCAGCGGACCGGGTAGCGGACCCTACGAGCAGTACTTC.